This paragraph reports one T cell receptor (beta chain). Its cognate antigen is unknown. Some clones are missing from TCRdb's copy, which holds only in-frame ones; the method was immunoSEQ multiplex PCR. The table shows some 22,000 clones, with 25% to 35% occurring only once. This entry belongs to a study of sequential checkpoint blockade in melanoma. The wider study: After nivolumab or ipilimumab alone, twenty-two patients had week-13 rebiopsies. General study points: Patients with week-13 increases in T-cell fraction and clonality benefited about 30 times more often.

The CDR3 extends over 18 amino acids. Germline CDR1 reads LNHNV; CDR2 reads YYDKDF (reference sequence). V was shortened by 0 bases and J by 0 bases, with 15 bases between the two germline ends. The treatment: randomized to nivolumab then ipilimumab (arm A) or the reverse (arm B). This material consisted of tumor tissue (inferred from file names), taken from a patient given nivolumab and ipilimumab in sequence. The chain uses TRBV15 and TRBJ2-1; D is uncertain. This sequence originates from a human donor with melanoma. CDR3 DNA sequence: TGTGCCACCAGCAGAGATAGTACGGTAATCAGCTCCTACAATGAGCAGTTCTTC. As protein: CATSRDSTVISSYNEQFF. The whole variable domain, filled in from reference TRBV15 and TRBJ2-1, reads DAMVIQNPRYQVTQFGKPVTLSCSQTLNHNVMYWYQQKSSQAPKLLFHYYDKDFNNEADTPDNFQSRRPNTSFCFLDIRSPGLGDTAMYLCATSRDSTVISSYNEQFFGPGTRLTVL.